This T cell receptor beta chain comes out of a study of identical twins. Germline V gene sequence: CDR1 PRHDT, CDR2 FYEKMQ (reference sequence). This CDR3 is built from 14 residues. V trimming: 5 bases; J trimming: 4 bases; junction bases outside the gene matches: 6. This clonotype has only a few counts. TCRdb re-called the 5' RACE reads through MiXCR, storing one row per CDR3 protein. The sample has approximately 220,000 distinct CDR3 sequences, roughly 9.4% seen once. The sequence derives from a woman aged 18-30 years in good health. The sample was memory (CD45RO+) T cells sorted from blood. This rearrangement joins TRBV13 to TRBJ2-7, with 9 bases aligning to TRBD1. The CDR3 loop reads CASSRDRVPYEQYF. The CDR3 bases are TGTGCCAGCAGCCGGGACAGGGTCCCTTACGAGCAGTACTTC.